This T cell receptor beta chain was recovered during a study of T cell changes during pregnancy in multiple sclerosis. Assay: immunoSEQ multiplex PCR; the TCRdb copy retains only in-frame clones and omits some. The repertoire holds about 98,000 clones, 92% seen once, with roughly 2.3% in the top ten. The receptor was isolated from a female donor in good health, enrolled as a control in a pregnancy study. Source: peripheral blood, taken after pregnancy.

The CDR3 here is CASEVFSTDTQYF. The CDR3 bases are TGTGCCAGCGAGGTCTTCAGCACAGATACGCAGTATTTT. The chain employs TRBV6-1 and TRBJ2-3; D uncertain. The CDR3 has 13 amino acids. Germline CDR1 and CDR2: MNHNS and SASEGT. Trimming took 8 bases from V and 0 from J, leaving 9 bases between them.